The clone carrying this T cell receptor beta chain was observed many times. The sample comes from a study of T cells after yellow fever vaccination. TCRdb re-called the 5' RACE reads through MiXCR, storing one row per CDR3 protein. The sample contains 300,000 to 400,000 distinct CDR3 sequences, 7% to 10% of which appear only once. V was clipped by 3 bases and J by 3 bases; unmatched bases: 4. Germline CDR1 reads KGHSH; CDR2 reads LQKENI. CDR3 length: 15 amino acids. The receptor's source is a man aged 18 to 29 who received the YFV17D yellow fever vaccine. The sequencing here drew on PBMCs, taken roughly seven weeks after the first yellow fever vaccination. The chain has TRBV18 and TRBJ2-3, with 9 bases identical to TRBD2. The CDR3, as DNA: TGTGCCAGCTCACCCGCGGGGGGGCCAACAGATACGCAGTATTTT. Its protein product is CASSPAGGPTDTQYF.